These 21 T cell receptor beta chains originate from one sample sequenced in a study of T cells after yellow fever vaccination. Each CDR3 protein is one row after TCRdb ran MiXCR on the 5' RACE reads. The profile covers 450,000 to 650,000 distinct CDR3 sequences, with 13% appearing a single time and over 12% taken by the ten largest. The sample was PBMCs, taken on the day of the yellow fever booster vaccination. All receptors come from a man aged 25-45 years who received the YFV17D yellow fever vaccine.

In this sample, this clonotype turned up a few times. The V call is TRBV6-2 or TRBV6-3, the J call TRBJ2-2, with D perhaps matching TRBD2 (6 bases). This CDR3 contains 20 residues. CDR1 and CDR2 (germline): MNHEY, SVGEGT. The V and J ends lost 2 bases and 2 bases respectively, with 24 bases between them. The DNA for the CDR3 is TGTGCCAGCAGTTACCTCGCTCCCGGGAGCGGAGGATCCAACACCGGGGAGCTGTTTTTT. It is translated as CASSYLAPGSGGSNTGELFF.

CDR3 residues: CASSLTSGFTGELFF. DNA for the CDR3: TGTGCCAGCAGCTTAACATCCGGATTCACCGGGGAGCTGTTTTTT. The chain employs TRBV11-2 and TRBJ2-2; D gene uncertain. The germline V gene has CDR1 SGHAT and CDR2 FQNNGV. V was trimmed by 2 bases and J by 4 bases, leaving 11 bases between them. The CDR3 contains 15 residues.

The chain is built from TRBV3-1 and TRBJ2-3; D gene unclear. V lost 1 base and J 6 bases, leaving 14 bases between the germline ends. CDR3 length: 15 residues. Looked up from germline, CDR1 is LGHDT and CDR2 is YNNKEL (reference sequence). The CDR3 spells CASSQVHLTVDTQYF. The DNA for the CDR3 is TGTGCCAGCAGCCAAGTTCACCTAACGGTGGATACGCAGTATTTT.

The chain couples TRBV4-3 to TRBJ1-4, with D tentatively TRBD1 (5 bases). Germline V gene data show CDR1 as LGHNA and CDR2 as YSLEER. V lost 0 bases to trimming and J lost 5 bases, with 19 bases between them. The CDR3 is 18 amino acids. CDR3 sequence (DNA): TGCGCCAGCAGCCAAGATAGCCCCCGTGGGGGGAACAATGAAAAACTGTTTTTT. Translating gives CASSQDSPRGGNNEKLFF.

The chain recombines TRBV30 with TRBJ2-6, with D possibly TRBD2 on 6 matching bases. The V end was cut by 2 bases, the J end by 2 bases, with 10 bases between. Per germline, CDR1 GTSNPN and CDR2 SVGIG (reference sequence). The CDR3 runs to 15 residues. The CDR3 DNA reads TGTGCCTGGAGTTGGAGGGGCGCTGGGGCCAACGTCCTGACTTTC. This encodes CAWSWRGAGANVLTF.

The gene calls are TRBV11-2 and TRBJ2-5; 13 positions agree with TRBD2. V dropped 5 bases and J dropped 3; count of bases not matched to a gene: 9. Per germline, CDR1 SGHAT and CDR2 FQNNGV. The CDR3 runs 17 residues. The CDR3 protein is CASSAMGGLAGEETQYF. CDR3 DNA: TGTGCCAGCAGCGCAATGGGCGGACTAGCGGGAGAAGAGACCCAGTACTTC.

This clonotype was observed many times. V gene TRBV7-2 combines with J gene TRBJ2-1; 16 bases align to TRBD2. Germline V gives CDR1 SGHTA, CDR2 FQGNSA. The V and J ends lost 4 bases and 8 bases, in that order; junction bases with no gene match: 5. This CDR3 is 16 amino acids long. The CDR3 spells CASSSGLAGGRDEQFF. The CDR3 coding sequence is TGTGCCAGCAGCTCGGGACTAGCGGGGGGGAGGGATGAGCAGTTCTTC.

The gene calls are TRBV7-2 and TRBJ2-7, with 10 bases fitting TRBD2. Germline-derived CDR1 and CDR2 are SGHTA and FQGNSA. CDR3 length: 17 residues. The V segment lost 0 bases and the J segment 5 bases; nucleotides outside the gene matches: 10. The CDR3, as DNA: TGTGCCAGCAGCTTAGCGCGGCTAGCGGGAGTTAAGGACGAGCAGTACTTC. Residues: CASSLARLAGVKDEQYF.

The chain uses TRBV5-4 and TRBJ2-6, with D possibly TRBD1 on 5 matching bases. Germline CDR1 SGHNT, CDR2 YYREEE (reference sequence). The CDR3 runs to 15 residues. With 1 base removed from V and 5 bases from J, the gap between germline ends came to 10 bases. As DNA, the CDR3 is TGTGCCAGCAGCTTGTCGCAGGGATGGGCCAACGTCCTGACTTTC. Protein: CASSLSQGWANVLTF.

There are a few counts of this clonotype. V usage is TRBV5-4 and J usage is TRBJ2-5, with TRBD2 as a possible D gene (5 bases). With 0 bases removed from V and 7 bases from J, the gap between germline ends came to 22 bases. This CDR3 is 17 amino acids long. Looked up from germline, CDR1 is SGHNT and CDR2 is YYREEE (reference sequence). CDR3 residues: CASSLAGLAGIKGTQYF. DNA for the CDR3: TGTGCCAGCAGCTTGGCCGGGCTAGCCGGGATAAAAGGGACCCAGTACTTC.

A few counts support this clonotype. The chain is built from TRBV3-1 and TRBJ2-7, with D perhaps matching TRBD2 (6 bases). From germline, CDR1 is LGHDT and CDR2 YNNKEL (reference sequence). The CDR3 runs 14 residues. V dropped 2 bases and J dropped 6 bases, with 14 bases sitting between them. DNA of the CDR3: TGTGCCAGCAGCCAACAGGGAAGGGGACTCGAGCAGTACTTC. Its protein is CASSQQGRGLEQYF.

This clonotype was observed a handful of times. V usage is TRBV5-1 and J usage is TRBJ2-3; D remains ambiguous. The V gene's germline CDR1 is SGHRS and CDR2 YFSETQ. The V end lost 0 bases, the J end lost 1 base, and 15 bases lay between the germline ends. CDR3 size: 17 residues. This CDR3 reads CASSLGNGLGGTDTQYF. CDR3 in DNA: TGCGCCAGCAGCTTGGGGAACGGCTTAGGCGGCACAGATACGCAGTATTTT.

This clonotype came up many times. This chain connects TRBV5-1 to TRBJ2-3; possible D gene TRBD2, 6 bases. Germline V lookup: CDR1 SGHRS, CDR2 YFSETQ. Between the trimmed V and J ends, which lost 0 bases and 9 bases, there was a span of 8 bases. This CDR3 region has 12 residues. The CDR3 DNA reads TGCGCCAGCAGCTTGGAGGAGGGAACGCAGTATTTT. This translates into CASSLEEGTQYF.

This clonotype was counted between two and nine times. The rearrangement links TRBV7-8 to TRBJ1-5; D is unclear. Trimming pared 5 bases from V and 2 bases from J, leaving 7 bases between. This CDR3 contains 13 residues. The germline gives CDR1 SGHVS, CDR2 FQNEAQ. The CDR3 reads CASSMRGNQPQHF. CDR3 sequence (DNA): TGTGCCAGCAGCATGAGAGGCAATCAGCCCCAGCATTTT.

DNA of the CDR3: TGCAGCGCCGTTGGCAGGGGGCCCACAGATACGCAGTATTTT. This gives the protein CSAVGRGPTDTQYF. The rearrangement links TRBV29-1 to TRBJ2-3; TRBD1 aligns across 8 bases. Germline lookup yields CDR1 SQVTM and CDR2 ANQGSEA. This CDR3 is 14 amino acids long. With 7 bases clipped from V and 2 bases from J, the junction kept 8 bases outside the gene matches.

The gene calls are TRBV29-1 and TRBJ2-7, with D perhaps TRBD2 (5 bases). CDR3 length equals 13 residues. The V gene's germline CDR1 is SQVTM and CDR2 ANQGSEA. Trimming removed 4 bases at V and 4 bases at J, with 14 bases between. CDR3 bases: TGCAGCGTTGTTCTAGGAGGTGCGTACGAGCAGTACTTC. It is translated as CSVVLGGAYEQYF.

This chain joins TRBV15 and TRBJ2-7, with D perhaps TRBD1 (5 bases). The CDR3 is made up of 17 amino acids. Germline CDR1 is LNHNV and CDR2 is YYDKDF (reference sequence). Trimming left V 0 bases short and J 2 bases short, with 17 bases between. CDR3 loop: CATSRDKGVKGTYEQYF. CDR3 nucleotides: TGTGCCACCAGCAGAGATAAAGGGGTTAAAGGCACCTACGAGCAGTACTTC.

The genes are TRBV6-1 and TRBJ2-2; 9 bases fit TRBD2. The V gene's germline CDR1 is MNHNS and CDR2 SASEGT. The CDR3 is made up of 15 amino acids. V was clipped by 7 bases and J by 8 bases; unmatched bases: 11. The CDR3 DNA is TGTGCCAGCAAATTGACGGGACTAGCAGGTGGGGAGCTGTTTTTT. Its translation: CASKLTGLAGGELFF.

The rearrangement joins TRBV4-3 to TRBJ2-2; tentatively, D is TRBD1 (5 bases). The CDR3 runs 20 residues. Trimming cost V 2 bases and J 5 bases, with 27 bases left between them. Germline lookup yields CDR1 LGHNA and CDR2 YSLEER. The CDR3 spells CASSQRLPGTSRTKTGELFF. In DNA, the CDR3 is TGCGCCAGCAGCCAACGTCTACCGGGTACCTCCAGGACAAAGACCGGGGAGCTGTTTTTT.

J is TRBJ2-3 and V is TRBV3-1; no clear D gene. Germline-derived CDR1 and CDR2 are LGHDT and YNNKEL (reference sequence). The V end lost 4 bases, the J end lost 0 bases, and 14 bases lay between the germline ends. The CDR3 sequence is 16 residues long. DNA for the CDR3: TGTGCCAGCAGCCTCACCCAACGCCCTAGCACAGATACGCAGTATTTT. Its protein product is CASSLTQRPSTDTQYF.

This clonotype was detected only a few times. The CDR3 nucleotides are TGCAGTGGAGGACTAGCGGGAGTAAATGAGCAGTTCTTC. It codes for CSGGLAGVNEQFF. The gene calls are TRBV20-1 and TRBJ2-1, with 13 bases that match TRBD2. The CDR3 consists of 13 residues. J was trimmed by 7 bases and V by 7 bases; bases with no gene match: 4. Germline CDR1 reads DFQATT; CDR2 reads SNEGSKA (reference sequence).